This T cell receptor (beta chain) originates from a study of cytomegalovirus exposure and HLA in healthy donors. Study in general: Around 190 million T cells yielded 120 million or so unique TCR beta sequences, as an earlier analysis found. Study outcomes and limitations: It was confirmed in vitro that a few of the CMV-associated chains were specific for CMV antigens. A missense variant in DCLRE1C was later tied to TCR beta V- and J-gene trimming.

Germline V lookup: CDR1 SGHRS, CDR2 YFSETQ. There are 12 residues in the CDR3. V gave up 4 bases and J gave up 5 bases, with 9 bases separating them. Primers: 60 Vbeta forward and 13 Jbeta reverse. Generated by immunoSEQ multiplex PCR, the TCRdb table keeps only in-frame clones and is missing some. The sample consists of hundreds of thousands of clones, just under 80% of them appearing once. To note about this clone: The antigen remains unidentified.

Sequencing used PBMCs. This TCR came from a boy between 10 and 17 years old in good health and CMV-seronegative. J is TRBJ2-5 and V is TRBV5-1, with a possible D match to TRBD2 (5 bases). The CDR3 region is CASSPGDETQYF. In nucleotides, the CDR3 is TGCGCCAGCAGCCCCGGGGATGAGACCCAGTACTTC.